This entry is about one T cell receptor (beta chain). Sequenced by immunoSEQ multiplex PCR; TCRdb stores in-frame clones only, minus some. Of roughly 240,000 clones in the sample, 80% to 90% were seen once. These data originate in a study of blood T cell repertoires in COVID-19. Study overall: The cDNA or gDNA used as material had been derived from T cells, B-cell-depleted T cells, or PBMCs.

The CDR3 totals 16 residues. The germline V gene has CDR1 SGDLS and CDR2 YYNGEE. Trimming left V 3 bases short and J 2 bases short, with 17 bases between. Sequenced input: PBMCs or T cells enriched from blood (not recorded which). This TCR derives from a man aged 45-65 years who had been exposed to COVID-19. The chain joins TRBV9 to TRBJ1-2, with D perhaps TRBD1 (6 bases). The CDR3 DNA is TGTGCCAGCAGCGCTTCAGGGGTCGCGAAAAACTATGGCTACACCTTC. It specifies CASSASGVAKNYGYTF.